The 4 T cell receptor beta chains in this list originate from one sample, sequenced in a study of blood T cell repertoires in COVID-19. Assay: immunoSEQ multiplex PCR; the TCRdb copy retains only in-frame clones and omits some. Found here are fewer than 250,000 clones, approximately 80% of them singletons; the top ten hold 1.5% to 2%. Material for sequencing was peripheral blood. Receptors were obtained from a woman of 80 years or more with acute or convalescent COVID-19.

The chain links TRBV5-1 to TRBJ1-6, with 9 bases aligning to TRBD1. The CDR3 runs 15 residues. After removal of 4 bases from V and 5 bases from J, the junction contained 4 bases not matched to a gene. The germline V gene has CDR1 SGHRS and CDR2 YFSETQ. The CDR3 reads CASSPGTGHNSPLHF. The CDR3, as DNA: TGCGCCAGCAGCCCCGGGACAGGGCATAATTCACCCCTCCACTTT.

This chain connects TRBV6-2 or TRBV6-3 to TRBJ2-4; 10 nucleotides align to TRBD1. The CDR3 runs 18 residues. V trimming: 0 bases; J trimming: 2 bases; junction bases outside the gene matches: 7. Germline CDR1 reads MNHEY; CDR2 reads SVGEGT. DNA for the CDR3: TGTGCCAGCAGTTACTCGATGGACAGGGGGGGAACCAAAAACATTCAGTACTTC. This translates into CASSYSMDRGGTKNIQYF.

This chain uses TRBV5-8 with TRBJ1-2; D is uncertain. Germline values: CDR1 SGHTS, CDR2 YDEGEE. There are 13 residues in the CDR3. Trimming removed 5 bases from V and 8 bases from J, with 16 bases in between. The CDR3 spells CASSHTERWGYTF. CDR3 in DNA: TGTGCCAGCAGTCATACAGAAAGGTGGGGCTACACCTTC. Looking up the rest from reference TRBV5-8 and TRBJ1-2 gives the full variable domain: EAGVTQSPTHLIKTRGQQATLRCSPISGHTSVYWYQQALGLGLQFLLWYDEGEERNRGNFPPRFSGRQFPNYSSELNVNALELEDSALYLCASSHTERWGYTFGSGTRLTVV.

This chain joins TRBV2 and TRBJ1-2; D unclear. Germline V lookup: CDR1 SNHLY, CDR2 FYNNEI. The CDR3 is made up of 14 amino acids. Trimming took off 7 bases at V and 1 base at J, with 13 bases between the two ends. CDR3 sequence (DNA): TGTGCCAGCATCGAGGGATTGGGTAACTATGGCTACACCTTC. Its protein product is CASIEGLGNYGYTF.